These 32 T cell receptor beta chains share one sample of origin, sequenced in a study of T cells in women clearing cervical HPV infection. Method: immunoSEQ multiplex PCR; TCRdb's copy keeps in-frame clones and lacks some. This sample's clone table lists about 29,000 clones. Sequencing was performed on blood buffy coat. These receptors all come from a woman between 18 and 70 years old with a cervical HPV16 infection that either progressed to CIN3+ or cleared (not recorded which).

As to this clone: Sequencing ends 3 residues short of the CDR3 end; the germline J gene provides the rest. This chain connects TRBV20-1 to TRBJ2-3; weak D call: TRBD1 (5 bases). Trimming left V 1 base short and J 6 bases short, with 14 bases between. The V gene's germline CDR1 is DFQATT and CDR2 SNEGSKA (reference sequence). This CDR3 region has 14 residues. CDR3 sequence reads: CSARVPRVSDTQYF. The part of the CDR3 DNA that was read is TGCAGTGCTAGAGTTCCCAGGGTGTCGGATACG.

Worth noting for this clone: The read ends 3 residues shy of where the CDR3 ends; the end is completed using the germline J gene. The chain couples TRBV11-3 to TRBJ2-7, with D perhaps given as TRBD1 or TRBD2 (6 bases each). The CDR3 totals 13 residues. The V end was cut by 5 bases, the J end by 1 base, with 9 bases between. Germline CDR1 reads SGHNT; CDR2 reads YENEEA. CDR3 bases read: TGTGCCAGCAGCGCGGGACAATCCTACGAG. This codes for CASSAGQSYE. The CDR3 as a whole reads CASSAGQSYEQYF. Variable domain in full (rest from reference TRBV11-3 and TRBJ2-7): EAGVVQSPRYKIIEKKQPVAFWCNPISGHNTLYWYLQNLGQGPELLIRYENEEAVDDSQLPKDRFSAERLKGVDSTLKIQPAELGDSAVYLCASSAGQSYEQYFGPGTRLTVT.

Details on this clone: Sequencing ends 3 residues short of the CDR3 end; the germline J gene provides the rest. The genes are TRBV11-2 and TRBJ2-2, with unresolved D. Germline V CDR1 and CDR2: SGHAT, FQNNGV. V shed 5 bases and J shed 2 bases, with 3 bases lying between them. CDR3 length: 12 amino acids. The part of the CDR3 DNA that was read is TGTGCCAGCAGCCAAAACACCGGGGAG. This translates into CASSQNTGE. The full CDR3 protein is CASSQNTGELFF.

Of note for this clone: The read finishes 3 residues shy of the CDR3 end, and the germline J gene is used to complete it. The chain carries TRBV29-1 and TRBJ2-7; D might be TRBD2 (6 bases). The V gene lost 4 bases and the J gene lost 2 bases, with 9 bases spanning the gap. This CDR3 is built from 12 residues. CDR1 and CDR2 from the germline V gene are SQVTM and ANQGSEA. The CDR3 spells CSVAREAYEQYF. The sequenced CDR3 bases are TGCAGCGTTGCCAGGGAGGCCTACGAG.

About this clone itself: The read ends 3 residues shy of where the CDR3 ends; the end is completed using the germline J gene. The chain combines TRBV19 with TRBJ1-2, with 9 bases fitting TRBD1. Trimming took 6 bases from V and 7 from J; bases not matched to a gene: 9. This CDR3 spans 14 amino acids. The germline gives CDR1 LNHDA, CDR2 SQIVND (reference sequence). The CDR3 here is CASSHRGRRSGYTF. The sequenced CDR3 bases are TGTGCCAGTAGCCACAGGGGGCGCAGGAGTGGC. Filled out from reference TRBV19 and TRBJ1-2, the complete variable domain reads DGGITQSPKYLFRKEGQNVTLSCEQNLNHDAMYWYRQDPGQGLRLIYYSQIVNDFQKGDIAEGYSVSREKKESFPLTVTSAQKNPTAFYLCASSHRGRRSGYTFGSGTRLTVV.

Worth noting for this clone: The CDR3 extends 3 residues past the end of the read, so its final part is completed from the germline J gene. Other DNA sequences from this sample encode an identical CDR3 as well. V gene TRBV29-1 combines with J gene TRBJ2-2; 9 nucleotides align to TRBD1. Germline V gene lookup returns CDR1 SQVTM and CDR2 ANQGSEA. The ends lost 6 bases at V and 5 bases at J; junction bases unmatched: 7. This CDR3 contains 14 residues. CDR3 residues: CSVGRDRVTGELFF. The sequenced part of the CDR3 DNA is TGCAGCGTCGGCCGGGACAGGGTAACCGGGGAG.

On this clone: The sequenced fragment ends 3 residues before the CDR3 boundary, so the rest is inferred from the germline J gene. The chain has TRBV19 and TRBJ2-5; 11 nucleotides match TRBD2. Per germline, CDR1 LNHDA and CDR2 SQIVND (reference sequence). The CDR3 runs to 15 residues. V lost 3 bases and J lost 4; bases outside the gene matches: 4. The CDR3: CASSIGGTSGETQYF. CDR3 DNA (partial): TGTGCCAGTAGTATTGGCGGGACTAGCGGAGAGACC. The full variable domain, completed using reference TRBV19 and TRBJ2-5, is DGGITQSPKYLFRKEGQNVTLSCEQNLNHDAMYWYRQDPGQGLRLIYYSQIVNDFQKGDIAEGYSVSREKKESFPLTVTSAQKNPTAFYLCASSIGGTSGETQYFGPGTRLLVL.

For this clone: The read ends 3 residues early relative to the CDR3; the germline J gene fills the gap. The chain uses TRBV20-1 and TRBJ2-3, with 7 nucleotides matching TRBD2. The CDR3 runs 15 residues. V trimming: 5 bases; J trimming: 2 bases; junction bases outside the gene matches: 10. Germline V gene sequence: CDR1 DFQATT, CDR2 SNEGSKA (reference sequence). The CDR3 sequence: CSASDPSGPTDTQYF. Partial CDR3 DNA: TGCAGTGCTTCCGACCCTAGCGGACCCACAGATACG.

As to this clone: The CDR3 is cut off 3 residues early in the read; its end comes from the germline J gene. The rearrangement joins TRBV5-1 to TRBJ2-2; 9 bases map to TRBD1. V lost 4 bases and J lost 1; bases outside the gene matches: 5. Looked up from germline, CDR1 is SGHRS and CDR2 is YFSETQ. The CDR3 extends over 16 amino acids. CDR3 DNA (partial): TGCGCCAGCAGCGGTGGGGACAGGGAGAACACCGGGGAG. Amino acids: CASSGGDRENTGE. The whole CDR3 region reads CASSGGDRENTGELFF.

The CDR3 loop is CSARDSSSYEQYF. Incomplete CDR3 DNA: TGCAGTGCCAGGGACTCTAGCTCCTACGAG. The J gene is TRBJ2-7, the V gene TRBV20-1, with TRBD2 as a possible D gene (6 bases). With the read ending 3 residues before the CDR3 end, the germline J gene is used to fill in that end. V gave up 6 bases and J gave up 0 bases, with 12 bases separating them. This CDR3 has 13 residues. The V gene's germline CDR1 is DFQATT and CDR2 SNEGSKA (reference sequence).

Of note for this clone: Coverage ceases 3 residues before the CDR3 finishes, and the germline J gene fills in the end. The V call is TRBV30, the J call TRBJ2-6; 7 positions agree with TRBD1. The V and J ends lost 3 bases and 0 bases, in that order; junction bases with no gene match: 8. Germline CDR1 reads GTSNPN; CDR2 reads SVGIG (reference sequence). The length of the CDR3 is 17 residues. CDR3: CAWSWDSLSSGANVLTF. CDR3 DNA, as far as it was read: TGTGCCTGGAGCTGGGACAGCCTTTCCTCTGGGGCCAACGTC.

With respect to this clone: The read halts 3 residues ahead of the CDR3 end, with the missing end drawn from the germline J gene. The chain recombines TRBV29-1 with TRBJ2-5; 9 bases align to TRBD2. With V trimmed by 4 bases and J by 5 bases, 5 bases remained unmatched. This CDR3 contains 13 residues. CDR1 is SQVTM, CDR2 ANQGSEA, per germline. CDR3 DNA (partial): TGCAGCGTTGGGCGGGGGGGCGGGGAGACC. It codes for CSVGRGGGET. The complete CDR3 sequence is CSVGRGGGETQYF.

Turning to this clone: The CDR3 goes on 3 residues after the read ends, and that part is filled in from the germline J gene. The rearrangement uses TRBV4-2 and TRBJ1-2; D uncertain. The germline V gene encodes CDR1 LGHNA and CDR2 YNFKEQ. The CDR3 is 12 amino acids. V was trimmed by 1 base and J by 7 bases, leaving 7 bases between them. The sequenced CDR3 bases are TGTGCCAGCAGCCAAGCAGGTCTTGGC. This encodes CASSQAGLG. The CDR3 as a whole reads CASSQAGLGYTF.

Incomplete CDR3 DNA: TGTGCCAGTAGTATGGGTAGCGATAGTGAC. Its protein product is CASSMGSDSD. The full CDR3 reads CASSMGSDSDYTF. V usage is TRBV19 and J usage is TRBJ1-2; D is unresolved. The read ends 3 residues shy of where the CDR3 ends; the end is completed using the germline J gene. The CDR3 totals 13 residues. CDR1 and CDR2 (germline): LNHDA, SQIVND (reference sequence).

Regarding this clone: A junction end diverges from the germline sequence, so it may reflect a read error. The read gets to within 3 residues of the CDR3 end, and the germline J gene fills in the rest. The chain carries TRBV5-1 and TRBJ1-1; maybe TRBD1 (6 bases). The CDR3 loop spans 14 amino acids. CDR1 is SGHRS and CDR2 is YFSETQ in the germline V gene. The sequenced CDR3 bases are TGCGCCAGCAGCTTACAGGGCCTGAAAACTGAA. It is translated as CASSLQGLKTE. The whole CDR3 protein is CASSLQGLKTEAFF.

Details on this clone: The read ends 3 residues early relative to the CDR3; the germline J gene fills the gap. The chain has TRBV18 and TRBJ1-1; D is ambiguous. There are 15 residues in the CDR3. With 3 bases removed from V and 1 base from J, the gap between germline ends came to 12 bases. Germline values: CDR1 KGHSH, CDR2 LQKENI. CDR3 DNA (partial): TGTGCCAGCTCACCTAGGAGGGTTGAGAACACTGAA. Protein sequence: CASSPRRVENTE. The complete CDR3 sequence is CASSPRRVENTEAFF.

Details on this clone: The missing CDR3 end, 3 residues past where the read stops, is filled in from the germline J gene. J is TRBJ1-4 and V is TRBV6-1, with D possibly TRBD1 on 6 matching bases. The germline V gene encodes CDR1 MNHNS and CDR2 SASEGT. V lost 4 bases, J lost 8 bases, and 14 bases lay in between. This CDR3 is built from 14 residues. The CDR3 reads CASSAGGGGEKLFF. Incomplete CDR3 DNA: TGTGCCAGCAGTGCAGGAGGGGGTGGGGAAAAA.

The CDR3 is CASSRTESEAFF. The sequenced part of the CDR3 DNA is TGTGCCAGCAGCCGGACAGAGAGTGAA. The chain has TRBV7-9 and TRBJ1-1; TRBD1 might be the D (6 bases). The read finishes 3 residues shy of the CDR3 end, and the germline J gene is used to complete it. The CDR3 length is 12 residues. Trimming took 5 bases from V and 7 from J, leaving 11 bases between them. Per the germline V gene, CDR1 is SEHNR and CDR2 is FQNEAQ (reference sequence).

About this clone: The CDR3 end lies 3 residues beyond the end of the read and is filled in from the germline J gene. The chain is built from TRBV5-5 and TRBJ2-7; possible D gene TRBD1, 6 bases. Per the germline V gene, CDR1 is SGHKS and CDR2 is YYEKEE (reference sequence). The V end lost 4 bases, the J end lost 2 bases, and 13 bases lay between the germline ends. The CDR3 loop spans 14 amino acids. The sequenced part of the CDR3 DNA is TGTGCCAGCAGCCTAAGGACAGTCACCTACGAG. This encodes CASSLRTVTYE. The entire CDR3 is CASSLRTVTYEQYF.

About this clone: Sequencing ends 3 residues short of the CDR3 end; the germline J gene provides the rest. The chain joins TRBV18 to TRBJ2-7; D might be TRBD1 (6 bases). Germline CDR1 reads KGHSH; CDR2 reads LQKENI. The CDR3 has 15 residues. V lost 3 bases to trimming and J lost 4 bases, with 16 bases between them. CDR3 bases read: TGTGCCAGCTCACCGGGGGCGGCAGAAACTTACGAG. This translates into CASSPGAAETYE. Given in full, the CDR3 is CASSPGAAETYEQYF.

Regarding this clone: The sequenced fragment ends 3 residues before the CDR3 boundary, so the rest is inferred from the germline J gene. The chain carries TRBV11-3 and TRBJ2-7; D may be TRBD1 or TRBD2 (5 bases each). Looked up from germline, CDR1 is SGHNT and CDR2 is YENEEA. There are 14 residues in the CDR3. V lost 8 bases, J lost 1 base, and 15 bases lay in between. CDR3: CASAEGDSSYEQYF. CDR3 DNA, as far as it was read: TGTGCCAGCGCCGAGGGAGACAGTTCCTACGAG.

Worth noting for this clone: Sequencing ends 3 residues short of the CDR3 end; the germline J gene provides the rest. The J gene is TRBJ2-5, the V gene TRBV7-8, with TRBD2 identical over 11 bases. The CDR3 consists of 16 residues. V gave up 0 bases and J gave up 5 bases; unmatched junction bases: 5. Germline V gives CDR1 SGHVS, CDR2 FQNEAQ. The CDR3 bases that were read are TGTGCCAGCAGCTTAGCTAGCGGGAGGGCTCAGGAGACC. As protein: CASSLASGRAQET. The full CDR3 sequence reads CASSLASGRAQETQYF. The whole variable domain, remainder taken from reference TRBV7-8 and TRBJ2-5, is GAGVSQSPRYKVAKRGQDVALRCDPISGHVSLFWYQQALGQGPEFLTYFQNEAQLDKSGLPSDRFFAERPEGSVSTLKIQRTQQEDSAVYLCASSLASGRAQETQYFGPGTRLLVL.

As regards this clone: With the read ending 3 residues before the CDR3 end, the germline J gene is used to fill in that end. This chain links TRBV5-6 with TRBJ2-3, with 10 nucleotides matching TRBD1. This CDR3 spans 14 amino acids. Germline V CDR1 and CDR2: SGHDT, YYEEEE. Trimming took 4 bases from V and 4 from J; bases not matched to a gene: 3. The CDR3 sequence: CASSTGQGSDTQYF. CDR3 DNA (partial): TGTGCCAGCAGCACGGGACAGGGGTCAGATACG.

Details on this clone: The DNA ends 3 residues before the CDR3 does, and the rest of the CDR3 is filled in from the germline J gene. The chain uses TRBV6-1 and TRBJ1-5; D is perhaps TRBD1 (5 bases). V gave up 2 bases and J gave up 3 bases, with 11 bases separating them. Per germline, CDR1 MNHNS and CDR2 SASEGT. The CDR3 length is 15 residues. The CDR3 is CASSETGGYNQPQHF. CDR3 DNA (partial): TGTGCCAGCAGTGAAACTGGGGGGTACAATCAGCCC.

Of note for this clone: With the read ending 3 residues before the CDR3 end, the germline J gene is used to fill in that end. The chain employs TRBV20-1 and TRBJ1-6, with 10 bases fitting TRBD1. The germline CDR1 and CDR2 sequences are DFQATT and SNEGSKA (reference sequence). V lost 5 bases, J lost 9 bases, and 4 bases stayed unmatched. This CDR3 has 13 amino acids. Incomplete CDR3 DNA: TGCAGTGCTGACAGGGGGCGAGGTTCACCC. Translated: CSADRGRGSP. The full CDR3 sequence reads CSADRGRGSPLHF.

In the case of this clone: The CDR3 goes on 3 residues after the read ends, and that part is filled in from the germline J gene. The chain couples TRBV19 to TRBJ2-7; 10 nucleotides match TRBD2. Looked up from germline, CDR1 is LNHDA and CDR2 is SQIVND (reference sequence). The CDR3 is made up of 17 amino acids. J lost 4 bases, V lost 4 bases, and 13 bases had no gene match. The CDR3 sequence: CASSTGLLAGAFYEQYF. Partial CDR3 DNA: TGTGCCAGTAGTACTGGACTTCTAGCGGGGGCCTTTTACGAG.

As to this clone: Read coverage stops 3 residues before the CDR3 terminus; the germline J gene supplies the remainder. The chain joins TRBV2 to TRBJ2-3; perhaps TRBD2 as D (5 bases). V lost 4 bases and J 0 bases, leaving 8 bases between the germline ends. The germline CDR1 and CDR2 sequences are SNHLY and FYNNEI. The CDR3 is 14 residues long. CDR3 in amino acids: CASSVQRSTDTQYF. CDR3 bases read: TGTGCCAGCAGTGTGCAGCGGAGCACAGATACG.

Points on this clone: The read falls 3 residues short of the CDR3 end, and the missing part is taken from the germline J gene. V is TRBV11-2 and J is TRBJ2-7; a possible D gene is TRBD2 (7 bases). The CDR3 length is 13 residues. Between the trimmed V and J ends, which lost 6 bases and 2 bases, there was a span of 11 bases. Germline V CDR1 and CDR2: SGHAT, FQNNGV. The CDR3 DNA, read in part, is TGTGCCAGCAGGAGGGAGGGGGCCTACGAG. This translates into CASRREGAYE. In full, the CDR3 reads CASRREGAYEQYF. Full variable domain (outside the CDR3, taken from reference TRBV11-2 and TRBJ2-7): EAGVAQSPRYKIIEKRQSVAFWCNPISGHATLYWYQQILGQGPKLLIQFQNNGVVDDSQLPKDRFSAERLKGVDSTLKIQPAKLEDSAVYLCASRREGAYEQYFGPGTRLTVT.

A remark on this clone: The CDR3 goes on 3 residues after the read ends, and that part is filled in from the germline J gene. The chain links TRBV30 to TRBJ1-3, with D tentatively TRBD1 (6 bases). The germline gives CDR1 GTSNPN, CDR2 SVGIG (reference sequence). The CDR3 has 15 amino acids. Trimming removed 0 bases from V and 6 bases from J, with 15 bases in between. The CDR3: CAWSVPPGETNTIYF. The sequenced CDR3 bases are TGTGCCTGGAGTGTACCGCCAGGGGAAACAAACACC.

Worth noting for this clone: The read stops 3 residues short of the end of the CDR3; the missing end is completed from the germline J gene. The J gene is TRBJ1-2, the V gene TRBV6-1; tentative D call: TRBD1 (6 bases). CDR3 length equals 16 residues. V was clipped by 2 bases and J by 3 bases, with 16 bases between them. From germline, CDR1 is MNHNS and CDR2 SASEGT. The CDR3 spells CASSESGWGLDYGYTF. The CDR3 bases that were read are TGTGCCAGCAGTGAAAGCGGATGGGGGCTTGACTATGGC.

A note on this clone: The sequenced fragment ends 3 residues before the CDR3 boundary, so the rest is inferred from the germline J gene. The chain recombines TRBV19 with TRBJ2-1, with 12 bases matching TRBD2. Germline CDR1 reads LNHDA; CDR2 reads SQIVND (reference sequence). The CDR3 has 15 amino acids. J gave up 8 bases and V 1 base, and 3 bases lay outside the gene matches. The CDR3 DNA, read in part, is TGTGCCAGTAGTATAGCTAGCGGGAGGGACTATGAG. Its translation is CASSIASGRDYE. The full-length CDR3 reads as CASSIASGRDYEQFF.

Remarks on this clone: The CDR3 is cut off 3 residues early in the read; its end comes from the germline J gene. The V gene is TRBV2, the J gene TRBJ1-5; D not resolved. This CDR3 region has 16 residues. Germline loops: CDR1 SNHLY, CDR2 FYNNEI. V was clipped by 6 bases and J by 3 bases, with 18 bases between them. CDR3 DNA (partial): TGTGCCAGCAGCGAAAACGGGGTTAATAACAATCAGCCC. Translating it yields CASSENGVNNNQP. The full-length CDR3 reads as CASSENGVNNNQPQHF. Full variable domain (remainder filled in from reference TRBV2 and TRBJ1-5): EPEVTQTPSHQVTQMGQEVILRCVPISNHLYFYWYRQILGQKVEFLVSFYNNEISEKSEIFDDQFSVERPDGSNFTLKIRSTKLEDSAMYFCASSENGVNNNQPQHFGDGTRLSIL.